Listed below are T cell receptor beta chains from one sample, sequenced in a study of shared clonotypes between healthy human individuals. Libraries were prepared by immunoSEQ multiplex PCR; TCRdb keeps only in-frame clonotypes and omits some of them. In the table there are over a million clones, under 80% of which are singletons. Sequenced: memory CD4+ T cells sorted from blood. The receptors derive from a man between 18 and 29 years old in good health. The conserved cysteine and the conserved F or W are not part of the CDR3 here. Each record gives: clone size, J gene, V gene, CDR3 length, CDR3 protein. For some rows the clone size is stated as once, few or many, or as a class when expanded; others skip it.

. | TRBJ2-5 | TRBV29-1 | 16 | SVKNSGQGMGWQETQY
. | TRBJ2-1 | TRBV18 | 17 | ASSPQRLAGDRSYNEQF
. | TRBJ1-5 | TRBV4-1 | 17 | ASSRVYGGREPLNQPQH
once | TRBJ1-6 | TRBV10-3 | 13 | AISLTRTENSPLH
. | TRBJ2-5 | TRBV6-1 | 16 | ASSEAFRDRGRRETQY
. | TRBJ1-2 | TRBV18 | 13 | ASSPSGQDRYGYT
few | TRBJ1-2 | TRBV30 | 10 | AWSLQHYGYT
few | TRBJ2-5 | TRBV19 | 14 | ASSVGTSGGQETQY
. | TRBJ2-5 | TRBV10-2 | 13 | ASREAGGPGETQY
. | TRBJ2-1 | TRBV5-4 | 13 | ASSSTGGVSNEQF
. | TRBJ2-6 | TRBV15 | 17 | ATSRDFGTGASGANVLT
. | TRBJ1-3 | TRBV25-1 | 15 | ASSAGTGAPAGNTIY
. | TRBJ2-1 | TRBV28 | 17 | ASSPGLAGGTSSYNEQF
. | TRBJ2-7 | TRBV19 | 13 | ASSISPGATYEQY
once | TRBJ1-1 | TRBV18 | 14 | ASSQGQFRLNTEAF
. | TRBJ2-7 | TRBV10-1 | 13 | ASSESLQGVYEQY
many | TRBJ2-1 | TRBV5-1 | 10 | ASSLRLGEQF
few | TRBJ2-2 | TRBV6-5 | 13 | ASSQVPGSPGELF